Shown below are 6 T cell receptor beta chains from a single sample sequenced in a study of cytomegalovirus exposure and HLA in healthy donors. 13 Jbeta primers and 60 Vbeta primers were used for the PCR. Sequencing was performed with immunoSEQ multiplex PCR; in TCRdb, only in-frame clones are kept and a portion is missing. The sample holds 200,000 or so clones, 65% to 80% seen once. The specimen was PBMCs. These TCRs come from a man aged 35-49 years in good health and CMV-seronegative.

This CDR3 is CASSQGQGADEQFF. CDR3 coding DNA: TGTGCCAGCAGCCAAGGACAGGGGGCGGATGAGCAGTTCTTC. The V call is TRBV4-2, the J call TRBJ2-1, with 10 bases that match TRBD1. J gave up 8 bases and V 1 base, and 2 bases lay outside the gene matches. In germline, CDR1 is LGHNA, CDR2 YNFKEQ. The CDR3 loop spans 14 amino acids.

The chain has TRBV7-9 and TRBJ1-3, with no clear D. Trimming took 0 bases from V and 4 from J, leaving 10 bases between them. Germline CDR1 SEHNR, CDR2 FQNEAQ (reference sequence). CDR3 size: 15 residues. The CDR3 coding sequence is TGTGCCAGCAGCTTAGCGCCCGGGTCCGGAAACACCATATATTTT. As protein: CASSLAPGSGNTIYF.

The chain joins TRBV28 to TRBJ1-2, with 11 bases matching TRBD1. This CDR3 is built from 15 residues. The V gene's germline CDR1 is MDHEN and CDR2 SYDVKM. V lost 5 bases to trimming and J lost 3 bases; unmatched junction nucleotides: 5. In DNA form, the CDR3 reads TGTGCCAGCAGTCCCGGGACAGGGGGGTACTATGGCTACACCTTC. Translating it yields CASSPGTGGYYGYTF.

V usage is TRBV7-3 and J usage is TRBJ2-2; 8 bases align to TRBD2. The CDR3 spans 15 residues. V was pared by 1 base and J by 4 bases, with 2 bases of the junction left unmatched. Germline V CDR1 and CDR2: SGHTA, FQGTGA. CDR3 in amino acids: CASSLSGGLTGELFF. The CDR3 DNA follows: TGTGCCAGCAGCTTAAGCGGGGGGCTCACCGGGGAGCTGTTTTTT.

The chain carries TRBV4-2 and TRBJ1-4, with 7 bases matching TRBD1. V gave up 4 bases and J gave up 4 bases; unmatched junction bases: 9. The CDR3 is 16 residues long. Germline assignment: CDR1 LGHNA and CDR2 YNFKEQ. The CDR3 DNA sequence: TGTGCCAGCAGCCGCACGGGACAGAGCAGTAATGAAAAACTGTTTTTT. It encodes CASSRTGQSSNEKLFF.

The V and J genes are TRBV9 and TRBJ1-1, with 8 bases lining up with TRBD1. The CDR3 runs 18 residues. The V and J ends lost 3 bases and 1 base, in that order; junction bases with no gene match: 14. Germline lookup yields CDR1 SGDLS and CDR2 YYNGEE. The CDR3 sequence: CASSANRGIIGGNTEAFF. CDR3 nucleotides: TGTGCCAGCAGCGCGAACAGGGGGATAATCGGAGGGAACACTGAAGCTTTCTTT. Based on the CDR3 plus reference TRBV9 and TRBJ1-1, the full variable domain is DSGVTQTPKHLITATGQRVTLRCSPRSGDLSVYWYQQSLDQGLQFLIQYYNGEERAKGNILERFSAQQFPDLHSELNLSSLELGDSALYFCASSANRGIIGGNTEAFFGQGTRLTVV.